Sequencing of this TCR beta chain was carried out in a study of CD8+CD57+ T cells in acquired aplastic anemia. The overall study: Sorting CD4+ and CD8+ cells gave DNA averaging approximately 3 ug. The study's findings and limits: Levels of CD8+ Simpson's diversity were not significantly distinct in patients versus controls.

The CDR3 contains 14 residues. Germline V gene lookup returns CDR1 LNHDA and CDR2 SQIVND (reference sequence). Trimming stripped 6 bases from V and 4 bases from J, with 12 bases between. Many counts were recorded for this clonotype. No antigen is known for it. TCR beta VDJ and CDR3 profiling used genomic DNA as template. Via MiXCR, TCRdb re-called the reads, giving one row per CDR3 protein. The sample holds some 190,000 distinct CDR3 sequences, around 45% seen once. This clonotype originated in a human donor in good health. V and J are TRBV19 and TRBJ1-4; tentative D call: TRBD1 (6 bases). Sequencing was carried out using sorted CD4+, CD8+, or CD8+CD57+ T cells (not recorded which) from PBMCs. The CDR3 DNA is TGTGCCAGTAGAACAGGGACCCATAATGAAAAACTGTTTTTT. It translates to CASRTGTHNEKLFF.